This T cell receptor beta chain was captured by sequencing in a study of graft-versus-host responses after intestinal transplantation. Broader study findings: The highest levels of circulating GvH clones went along with early declines in HvG clones after transplant.

Details on this clone: Its antigen remains unknown.

The data were produced by immunoSEQ multiplex PCR, yet TCRdb's version contains in-frame clones alone and is incomplete. Counted here are approximately 40,000 clones, about 90% occurring once; the ten biggest clones make up less than 3%. This specimen was PBMCs, taken around 43 weeks after intestinal transplant. The receptor was isolated from a human patient who received an intestinal transplant, so some T cells may come from the graft donor.

CDR3 in amino acids: CASSSRQGELREQYF. CDR3 coding DNA: TGTGCCAGCAGCTCCAGACAGGGTGAGCTTCGAGAGCAGTACTTC. The chain couples TRBV13 to TRBJ2-7; 7 bases map to TRBD1. This CDR3 region has 15 residues. Germline CDR1 reads PRHDT; CDR2 reads FYEKMQ (reference sequence). J was trimmed by 7 bases and V by 4 bases; bases with no gene match: 13.